This T cell receptor beta chain was sequenced during a study of OX40 agonist ivuxolimab in advanced cancers. General study points: Specificity for antigen went undetermined in the expanded peripheral T cells.

Remarks on this clone: Its antigen is currently unknown.

Clones were sequenced by immunoSEQ multiplex PCR, and TCRdb holds only the in-frame ones, with some missing. Of 77,000 or so clones in the sample, roughly 90% were seen once. Germline CDR1 reads MNHEY; CDR2 reads SVGAGI. Trimming stripped 6 bases from V and 9 bases from J, with 18 bases between. This CDR3 contains 14 residues. This sample comprised CD4+ or CD8+ T cells sorted from blood, obtained in a trial of the OX40 agonist ivuxolimab. The clonotype originates from an adult with an advanced solid tumor such as melanoma, head and neck, liver or kidney cancer. The gene calls are TRBV6-5 and TRBJ1-5, with unresolved D. The CDR3 sequence is CASRDVGPAWPQHF. The CDR3, as DNA: TGTGCCAGCAGGGACGTGGGCCCCGCGTGGCCCCAGCATTTT.